The TCR beta chain under discussion was sequenced for a study of regulatory T cells in long-lasting Graves disease. Points from the study as a whole: Persistent patients shared more public clonotypes (2,741) than newly diagnosed patients (around 1,000).

The CDR3 length is 16 residues. V was pared by 5 bases and J by 1 base, with 8 bases of the junction left unmatched. Germline assignment: CDR1 SGHRS and CDR2 YFSETQ. Details on this clonotype: What it binds is not known.

Libraries of TCR beta came from iRepertoire HTBI primers plus Arm-PCR of CDR3 regions. MiXCR, applied by TCRdb to the multiplex PCR reads, yields one record per CDR3 protein. The repertoire holds hundreds of thousands of distinct CDR3 sequences, with about 20% as singletons. As to time point: persistent/refractory GD, antithyroid drugs over 5 years with positive TRAb. TCR sequences were obtained from RNA taken from PBMCs. The input for sequencing was peripheral blood mononuclear cells (PBMCs), taken when the disease was refractory, from a patient treated with antithyroid drugs. This chain connects TRBV5-1 to TRBJ2-7, with 11 bases fitting TRBD2. This TCR was recovered from a female donor with Graves disease. As DNA, the CDR3 is TGCGCCAGCAGGCCGGGACTAGCGGTTGTTTCCTACGAGCAGTACTTC. It codes for CASRPGLAVVSYEQYF.